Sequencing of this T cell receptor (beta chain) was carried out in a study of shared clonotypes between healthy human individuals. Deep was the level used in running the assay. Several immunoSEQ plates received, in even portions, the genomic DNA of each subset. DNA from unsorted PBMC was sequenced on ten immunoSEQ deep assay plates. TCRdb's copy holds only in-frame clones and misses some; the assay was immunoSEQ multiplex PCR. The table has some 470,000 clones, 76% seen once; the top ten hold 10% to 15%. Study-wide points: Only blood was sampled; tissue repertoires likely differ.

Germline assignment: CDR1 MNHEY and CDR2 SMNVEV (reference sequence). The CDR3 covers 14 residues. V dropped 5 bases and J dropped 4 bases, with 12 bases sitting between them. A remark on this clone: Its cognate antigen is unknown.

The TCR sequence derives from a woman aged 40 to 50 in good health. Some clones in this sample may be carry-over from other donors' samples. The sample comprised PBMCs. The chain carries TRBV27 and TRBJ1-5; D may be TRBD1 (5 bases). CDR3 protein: CASSTPGRNQPQHF. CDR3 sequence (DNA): TGTGCCAGCAGTACCCCGGGACGAAATCAGCCCCAGCATTTT.